This T cell receptor (beta chain) was captured by sequencing in a study of tumor-infiltrating lymphocytes in oesophageal squamous cell carcinoma. TCRdb reanalysed the PCR reads using MiXCR and keeps one entry per CDR3 protein. This repertoire shows about 19,000 distinct CDR3 sequences, 40% to 50% found once; its top ten account for less than 45%. Sequences were obtained from esophageal tumor tissue. This clonotype was obtained from a male donor with esophageal squamous cell carcinoma.

The CDR3 DNA follows: TGTGCCAGCAGCCTACGAGGTGGTCGGGAGTACCAAAACTACGAGCAGTACTTC. This codes for CASSLRGGREYQNYEQYF. This chain uses TRBV7-9 with TRBJ2-7; D is possibly TRBD2 (6 bases). Germline CDR1 reads SEHNR; CDR2 reads FQNEAQ (reference sequence). Trimming stripped 5 bases from V and 3 bases from J, with 26 bases between. CDR3 size: 18 residues. Full variable domain (rest looked up from reference TRBV7-9 and TRBJ2-7): DTGVSQNPRHKITKRGQNVTFRCDPISEHNRLYWYRQTLGQGPEFLTYFQNEAQLEKSRLLSDRFSAERPKGSFSTLEIQRTEQGDSAMYLCASSLRGGREYQNYEQYFGPGTRLTVT.